The entry below gives a single T cell receptor beta chain sequence along with its context. Trimming stripped 5 bases from V and 0 bases from J, with 17 bases between. The CDR3 is 17 residues long. CDR1 is MDHEN and CDR2 is SYDVKM in the germline V gene. These data are taken from a study of cytomegalovirus exposure and HLA in healthy donors. Primers: 60 Vbeta forward and 13 Jbeta reverse. Produced via immunoSEQ multiplex PCR; TCRdb's table is partial and in-frame only. The sample records about 140,000 clones, roughly 70% being singletons. The clonotype was recovered from a human donor in good health. Sequencing input: PBMCs. V and J are TRBV28 and TRBJ1-5; D possibly corresponds to TRBD1 (6 bases). The CDR3 DNA reads TGTGCCAGCAGTACCCCCTACAGGGTATATAGCAATCAGCCCCAGCATTTT. Its protein is CASSTPYRVYSNQPQHF. Full variable domain (remainder filled in from reference TRBV28 and TRBJ1-5): DVKVTQSSRYLVKRTGEKVFLECVQDMDHENMFWYRQDPGLGLRLIYFSYDVKMKEKGDIPEGYSVSREKKERFSLILESASTNQTSMYLCASSTPYRVYSNQPQHFGDGTRLSIL.